Listed below are T cell receptor beta chains from one sample, sequenced in a study of control samples from healthy donors and cancer patients. Here immunoSEQ multiplex PCR was the method, and the copy in TCRdb shows in-frame clones only, minus some. The sample holds about 130,000 clones; roughly 94% are singletons and the top ten take 11% to 15%. Sequenced sample: PBMCs. Receptors were obtained from a man aged 60 to 75 with colorectal cancer. The CDR3 runs from the conserved cysteine through the conserved F or W.

v_call	j_call	cdr3_aa
TRBV27	TRBJ1-6	CASRSTPAHNSPLHF
TRBV24-1	TRBJ2-7	CATSGTGAIYEQYF
TRBV27	TRBJ2-2	CASSLRGGLEGTGELFF
TRBV7-8	TRBJ1-1	CASSALGGDTEAFF
TRBV4-1	TRBJ2-5	CASSIGDLDRKETQYF
TRBV6-5	TRBJ1-6	CASRKGQGHSPLHF
TRBV30	TRBJ1-5	CAWSWGGGGLQPQHF
TRBV29-1	TRBJ1-2	CSVESWTGSYGYTF
TRBV24-1	TRBJ1-2	CATSDLYGYTF
TRBV28	TRBJ2-6	CASSGISGANVLTF
TRBV4-1	TRBJ2-6	CASSQGLRGHDSGANVLTF
TRBV5-6	TRBJ2-7	CASSFALGTGANEQYF
TRBV2	TRBJ2-1	CASSARDRGGNEQFF
TRBV5-1	TRBJ2-2	CASSWGASDLGELFF
TRBV19	TRBJ2-5	CASSGRQGGETQYF
TRBV6-5	TRBJ1-1	CASSYSTGTEAFF
TRBV9	TRBJ2-2	CASSRPTGAQLTTTNTGELFF
TRBV28	TRBJ1-1	CAIATGATEAFF
TRBV4-1	TRBJ1-1	CASSQEHSLNTEAFF
TRBV11-2	TRBJ1-5	CASSLEYDQPQHF
TRBV18	TRBJ2-1	CASSPPSQASYNEQFF
TRBV24-1	TRBJ1-5	CATSDLRDSSINQPQHF
TRBV6-1	TRBJ2-5	CASSEEGDRGLLPLGDQETQYF
TRBV29-1	TRBJ2-5	CSVDVRRETQYF
TRBV27	TRBJ2-3	CASSSSGTSGVADTQYF
TRBV2	TRBJ1-5	CASSALGDQPQHF
TRBV5-8	TRBJ1-6	CASSLAWQKNSPLHF
TRBV19	TRBJ1-2	CASSMDGAWDNYGYTF
TRBV7-2	TRBJ1-4	CASSLAGGPDEKLFF
TRBV9	TRBJ2-7	CAGSVGTSGEQYF
TRBV14	TRBJ2-3	CASSHDSTDTQYF
TRBV30	TRBJ1-6	CAWSTGLIDSPLHF
TRBV30	TRBJ2-1	CAWSGGLTGQGYNEQFF
TRBV7-2	TRBJ1-1	CASSLSGGNTEAFF
TRBV6-2/TRBV6-3	TRBJ2-5	CASSHRRGRGETQYF
TRBV6-5	TRBJ1-2	CASSRSGDRGGGYTF
TRBV7-6	TRBJ2-2	CASSSKRGVGELFF
TRBV27	TRBJ1-2	CASSPGTGVLGGYTF
TRBV25-1	TRBJ2-7	CASSASYSYEQYF
TRBV5-8	TRBJ2-2	CASSNPPGQGFPGELFF
TRBV5-1	TRBJ1-5	CASSVTGEGNQPQHF